This T cell receptor beta chain emerged from a study of persistence of HIV-infected CD4 T cells. On this clone itself: The antigen is undetermined.

The CDR3 has 16 amino acids. Per germline, CDR1 MDHEN and CDR2 SYDVKM. V shed 6 bases and J 7 bases; nucleotides not matched to a gene: 17. Cells were stimulated with CMV-infected fibroblast lysates at 10 ug/mL. Memory cells lacking CD40L and CD69 with high CD45RO were sorted. The immunoSEQ assay was version 4, run in survey mode. Produced via immunoSEQ multiplex PCR; TCRdb's table is partial and in-frame only. The sample has 25,000 to 35,000 clones; 65% to 90% are singletons. This specimen consisted of CD4+ T cells sorted from PBMCs after approximately 19-hour stimulation, obtained from a patient who received antiretroviral therapy. The chain carries TRBV28 and TRBJ2-7; 8 positions match TRBD1. The TCR was taken from an adult man with HIV who was CMV-seropositive. The chain's CDR3 is CASRLMTGAIGLEQYF. The CDR3 coding sequence is TGTGCCAGCAGACTAATGACAGGGGCGATAGGATTGGAGCAGTACTTC.